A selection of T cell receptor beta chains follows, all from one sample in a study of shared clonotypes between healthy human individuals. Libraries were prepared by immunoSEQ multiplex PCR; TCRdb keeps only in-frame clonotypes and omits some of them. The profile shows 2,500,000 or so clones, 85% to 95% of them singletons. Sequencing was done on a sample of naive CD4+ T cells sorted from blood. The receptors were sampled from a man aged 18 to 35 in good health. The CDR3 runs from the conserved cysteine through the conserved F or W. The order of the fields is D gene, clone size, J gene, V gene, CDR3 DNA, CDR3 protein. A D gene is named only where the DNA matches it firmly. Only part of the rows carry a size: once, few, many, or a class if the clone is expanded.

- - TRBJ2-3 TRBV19 TGTGCCAGTAGTATCGGGGGACCTAGCACAGATACGCAGTATTTT CASSIGGPSTDTQYF
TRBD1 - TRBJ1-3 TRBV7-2 TGTGCCAGCAGCTTAGTGGGACAGGGGGCAAGAAACACCATATATTTT CASSLVGQGARNTIYF
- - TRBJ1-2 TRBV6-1 TGTGCCAGCAGTGGGGCGGGGACCTATGGCTACACCTTC CASSGAGTYGYTF
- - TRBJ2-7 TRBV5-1 TGCGCCAGCAGCCGGTGGGCCCCAGGGAAAGGGTACGAGCAGTACTTC CASSRWAPGKGYEQYF
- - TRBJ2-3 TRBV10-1 TGCGCCAGCAGCGACGGGGGCTCCGGGGATACGCAGTATTTT CASSDGGSGDTQYF
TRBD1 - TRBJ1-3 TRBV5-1 TGCGCCAGCAGCTTGGAAGGGGGCCCTGGAAACACCATATATTTT CASSLEGGPGNTIYF
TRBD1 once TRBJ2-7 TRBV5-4 TGTGCCAGCAGCTTGGGACAGGGGGGACCCTACGAGCAGTACTTC CASSLGQGGPYEQYF
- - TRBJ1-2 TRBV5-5 TGTGCCAGCAGCTTGTCGTACAGGAGGGCTCTCTATGGCTACACCTTC CASSLSYRRALYGYTF
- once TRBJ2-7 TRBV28 TGTGCCACCTCCCCTGATCTTACAGGGTCCCACGAGCAGTACTTC CATSPDLTGSHEQYF
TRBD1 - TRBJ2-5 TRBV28 TGTGCCAGCAGCTCACAGGGGGAATTGGGTGAGCAGTACTTC CASSSQGELGEQYF
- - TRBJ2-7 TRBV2 TGTGCCAGCAGTGAACAGGGGACCCTCTACGAGCAGTACTTC CASSEQGTLYEQYF
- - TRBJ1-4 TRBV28 TGTGCCAGCAGTTTTAACGGGGTTGGGGAAAAACTGTTTTTT CASSFNGVGEKLFF
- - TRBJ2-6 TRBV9 TGTGCCAGCAGCGTGACAGTTTCTTCGAGCTCTGGGGCCAACGTCCTGACTTTC CASSVTVSSSSGANVLTF
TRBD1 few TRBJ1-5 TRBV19 TGTGCCAGTGGGACAGGAGATCAGCCCCAGCATTTT CASGTGDQPQHF
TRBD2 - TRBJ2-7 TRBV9 TGTGCCAGCAGCGTATTCAGGGAGGGGGAGCAGTACTTC CASSVFREGEQYF
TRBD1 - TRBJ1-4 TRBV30 TGTGCCTGGAATCAACTCGTTACAGGGGCTGAAAAACTGTTTTTT CAWNQLVTGAEKLFF
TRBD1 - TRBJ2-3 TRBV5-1 TGCGCCAGCCGGACAGGGGGCACAGATACGCAGTATTTT CASRTGGTDTQYF
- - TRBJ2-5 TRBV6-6 TGTGCCAGCAGTTACCCCCAAAAAGAGACCCAGTACTTC CASSYPQKETQYF
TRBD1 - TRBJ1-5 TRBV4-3 TGCGCCAGCAGCCCCGGACAGGGCCATCAGCCCCAGCATTTT CASSPGQGHQPQHF
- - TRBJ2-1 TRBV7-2 TGTGCCAGCAGCTTAGTAGTTCGGAGCTACAATGAGCAGTTCTTC CASSLVVRSYNEQFF
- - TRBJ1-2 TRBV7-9 TGTGCCAGCAGCTTTGGGGAGGGCGGCGGCTACACCTTC CASSFGEGGGYTF
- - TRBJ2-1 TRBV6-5 TGTGCCAGCAGCCAAGGGGGGCTAGGGGACAATGAGCAGTTCTTC CASSQGGLGDNEQFF
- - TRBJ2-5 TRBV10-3 TGTGCCATCAGCGAGGCGGCCGGCGAGACCCAGTACTTC CAISEAAGETQYF
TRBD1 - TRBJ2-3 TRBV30 TGTGCCTGGAGCCTACAGGGGGGATTCACAGATACGCAGTATTTT CAWSLQGGFTDTQYF
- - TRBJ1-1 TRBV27 TGTGCCAGCAGTTTATCGCCGGGACAGAACACTGAAGCTTTCTTT CASSLSPGQNTEAFF
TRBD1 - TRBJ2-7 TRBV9 TGTGCCAGCAGCGCAGGGACAGGTCTTTACGAGCAGTACTTC CASSAGTGLYEQYF
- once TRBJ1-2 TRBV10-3 TGTGCCATCAGTGAAGACAGAGGCTATGGCTACACCTTC CAISEDRGYGYTF
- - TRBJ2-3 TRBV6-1 TGTGCCAGCCGGGGCGGGGACACAGATACGCAGTATTTT CASRGGDTDTQYF
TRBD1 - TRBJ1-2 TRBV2 TGTGCCAGCAGTACCGGGACAGGCCCTAACTATGGCTACACCTTC CASSTGTGPNYGYTF
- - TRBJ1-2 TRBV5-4 TGTGCCAGCAGCCCCCTCGGGGGGGGCGCCTATGGCTACACCTTC CASSPLGGGAYGYTF
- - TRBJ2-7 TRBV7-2 TGTGCCAGCAGCTTAGTACAGAAAAACACCTACGAGCAGTACTTC CASSLVQKNTYEQYF
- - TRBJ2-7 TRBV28 TGTGCCAGCGCCTGGGGCAGGGGATACGAGCAGTACTTC CASAWGRGYEQYF
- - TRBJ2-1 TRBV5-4 TGTGCCAGCAGTCTCGACTCTAACCGAGAGTTCTTC CASSLDSNREFF
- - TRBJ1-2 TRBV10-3 TGTGCCATTTCCGGGGACTATGGCTACACCTTC CAISGDYGYTF
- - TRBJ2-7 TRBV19 TGTGCCAGTAGCCCTAGAGGGTCCGGATACGAGCAGTACTTC CASSPRGSGYEQYF
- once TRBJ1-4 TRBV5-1 TGCGCCAGCAGCTTGGAGGGGCTTGGAAAACTGTTTTTT CASSLEGLGKLFF
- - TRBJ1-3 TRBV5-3 TGTGCCAGAAGCTTGGCCGTGGGGGGATTTAACTTT CARSLAVGGFNF
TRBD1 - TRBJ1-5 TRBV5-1 TGCGCCAGCAGCCCGGGACAGGCGAATCAGCCCCAGCATTTT CASSPGQANQPQHF
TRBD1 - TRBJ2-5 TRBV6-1 TGTGCCAGCAGTATAAACAGGGGGGAGACCCAGTACTTC CASSINRGETQYF
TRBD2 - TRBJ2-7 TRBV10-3 TGTGCCATCAGTGAGTCGGCGGGAGGTTTCTACGAGCAGTACTTC CAISESAGGFYEQYF
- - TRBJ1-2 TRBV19 TGTGCCAGTAGTATTGGCCCCGACAGGAACTATGGCTACACCTTC CASSIGPDRNYGYTF